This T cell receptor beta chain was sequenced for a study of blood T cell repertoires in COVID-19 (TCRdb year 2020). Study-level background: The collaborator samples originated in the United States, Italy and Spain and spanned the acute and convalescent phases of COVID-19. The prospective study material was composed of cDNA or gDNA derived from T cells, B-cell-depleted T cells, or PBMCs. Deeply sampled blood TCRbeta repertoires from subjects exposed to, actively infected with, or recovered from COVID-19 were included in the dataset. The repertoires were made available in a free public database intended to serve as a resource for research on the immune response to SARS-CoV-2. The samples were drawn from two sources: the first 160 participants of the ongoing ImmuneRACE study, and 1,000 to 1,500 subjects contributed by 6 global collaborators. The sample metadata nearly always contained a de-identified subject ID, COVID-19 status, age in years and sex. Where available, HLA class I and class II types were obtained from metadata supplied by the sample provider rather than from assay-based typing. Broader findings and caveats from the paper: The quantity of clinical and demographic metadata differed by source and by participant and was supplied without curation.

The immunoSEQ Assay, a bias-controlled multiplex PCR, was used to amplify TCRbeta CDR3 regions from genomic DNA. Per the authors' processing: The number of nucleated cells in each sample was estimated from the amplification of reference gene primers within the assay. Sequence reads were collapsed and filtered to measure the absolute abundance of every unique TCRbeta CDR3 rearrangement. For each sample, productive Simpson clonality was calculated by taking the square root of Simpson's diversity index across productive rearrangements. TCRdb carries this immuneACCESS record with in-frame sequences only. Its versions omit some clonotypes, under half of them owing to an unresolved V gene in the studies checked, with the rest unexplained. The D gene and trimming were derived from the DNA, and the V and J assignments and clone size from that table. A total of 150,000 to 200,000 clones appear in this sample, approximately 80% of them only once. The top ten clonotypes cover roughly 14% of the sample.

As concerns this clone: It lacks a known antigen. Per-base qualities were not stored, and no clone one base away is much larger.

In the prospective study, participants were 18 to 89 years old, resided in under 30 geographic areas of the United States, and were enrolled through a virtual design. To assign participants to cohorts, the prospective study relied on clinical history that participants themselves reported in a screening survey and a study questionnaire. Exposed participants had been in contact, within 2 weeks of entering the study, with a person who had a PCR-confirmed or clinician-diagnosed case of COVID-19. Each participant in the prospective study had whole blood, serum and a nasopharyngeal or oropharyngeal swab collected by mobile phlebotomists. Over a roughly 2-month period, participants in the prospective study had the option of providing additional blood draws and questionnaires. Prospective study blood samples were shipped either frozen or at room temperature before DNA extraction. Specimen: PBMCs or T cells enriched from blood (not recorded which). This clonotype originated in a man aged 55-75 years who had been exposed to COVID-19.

The nucleotide sequence is TGCAGTGCTAGTTTGACAGGGCCTGGAGAGACCCAGTACTTC. Its protein product is CSASLTGPGETQYF. The chain is encoded by TRBV20-1 joined to TRBJ2-5; 7 middle bases align to TRBD1. V is cut back by 3 bases and J by 4 bases, with 8 bases in the junction unmatched. The CDR3 runs 14 residues from the cysteine to the phenylalanine. Of the read, only the CDR3 DNA is kept; its 42 bases are in frame from base 1. Sequences DFQATT (CDR1) and SNEGSKA (CDR2) are obtained from the germline V gene (reference sequence).